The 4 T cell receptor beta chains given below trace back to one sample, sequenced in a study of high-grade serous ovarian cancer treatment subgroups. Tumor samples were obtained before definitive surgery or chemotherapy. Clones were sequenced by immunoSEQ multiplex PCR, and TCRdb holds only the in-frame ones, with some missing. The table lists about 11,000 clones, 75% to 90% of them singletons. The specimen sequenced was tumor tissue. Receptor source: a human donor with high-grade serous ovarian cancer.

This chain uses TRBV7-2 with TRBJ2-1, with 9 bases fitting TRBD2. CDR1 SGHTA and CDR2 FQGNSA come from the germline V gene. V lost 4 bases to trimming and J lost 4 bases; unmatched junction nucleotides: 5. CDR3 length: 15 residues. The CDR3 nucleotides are TGTGCCAGCAGCTACGCTAGCGGGGATTACAATGAGCAGTTCTTC. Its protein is CASSYASGDYNEQFF.

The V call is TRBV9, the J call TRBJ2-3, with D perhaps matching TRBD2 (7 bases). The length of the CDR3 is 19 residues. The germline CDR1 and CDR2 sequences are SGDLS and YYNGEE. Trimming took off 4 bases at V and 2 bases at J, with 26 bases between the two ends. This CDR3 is CASSSPRGASGRYTDTQYF. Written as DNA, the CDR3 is TGTGCCAGCAGCTCCCCCCGGGGGGCTAGCGGAAGATACACAGATACGCAGTATTTT.

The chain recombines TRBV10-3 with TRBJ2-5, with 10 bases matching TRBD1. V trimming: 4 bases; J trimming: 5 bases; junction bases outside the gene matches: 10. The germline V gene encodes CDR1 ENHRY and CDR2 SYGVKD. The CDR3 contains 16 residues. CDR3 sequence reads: CAISGSWTGGRETQYF. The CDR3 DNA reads TGTGCCATCAGTGGGTCTTGGACAGGGGGTCGGGAGACCCAGTACTTC.

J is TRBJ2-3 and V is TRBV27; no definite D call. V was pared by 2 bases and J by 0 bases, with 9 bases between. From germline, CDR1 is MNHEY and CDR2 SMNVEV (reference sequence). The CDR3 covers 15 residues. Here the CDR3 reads CASSLLLGSTDTQYF. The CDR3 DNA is TGTGCCAGCAGTTTACTCCTGGGAAGCACAGATACGCAGTATTTT.